This T cell receptor beta chain was captured in a study of neoadjuvant nivolumab and ipilimumab in lung cancer. The study, taken as a whole, reports: Only two of four nivolumab-treated tumors gained richness and clonality by surgery. Blood richness before therapy tracked richness in tumors resected after neoadjuvant therapy.

With respect to this clone: Its antigen is not identified.

Some clones are missing from TCRdb's copy, which holds only in-frame ones; the method was immunoSEQ multiplex PCR. The data contain more than 2,000 clones, about four fifths of them singletons. From germline, CDR1 is SGHTA and CDR2 FQGNSA. With 3 bases removed from V and 8 bases from J, the gap between germline ends came to 7 bases. The CDR3 totals 11 residues. The chain combines TRBV7-2 with TRBJ1-1, with D unresolved. This TCR derives from an adult with non-small cell lung cancer. The sample in question was adjacent normal lung tissue, obtained after neoadjuvant nivolumab, alone or with ipilimumab, at or shortly before surgery. The CDR3 reads CASSLNTEAFF. CDR3 nucleotides: TGTGCCAGCAGCTTGAATACCGAAGCTTTCTTT.